The entry that follows covers one TCR beta chain sequence. The data are from a study of blood T cell repertoires in COVID-19. In the study overall: Italy, Spain and the United States were the sources of the convalescent and acute COVID-19 samples. PBMCs, B-cell-depleted T cells, or T cells provided the cDNA or gDNA that made up the material.

Per the authors' pipeline: Amplified reference gene primers provided the basis for estimating nucleated cell counts. The assay was immunoSEQ multiplex PCR, and TCRdb's table has in-frame clones only and misses some. The V and J calls and clone size come from that table; D and trimming were worked out from the DNA. The profile covers 230,000 or so clones, with 65% to 90% appearing a single time and approximately 2% taken by the ten largest. The CDR3 contains 14 residues. Germline CDR1 SGHAT, CDR2 FQNNGV. Germline trimming cut 3 bases from V and 1 base from J; bases unmatched to any gene: 1. The sequencing sample was made of peripheral blood. The sequence was collected from a man between 35 and 55 years old who had recovered from COVID-19. The gene calls are TRBV11-2 and TRBJ2-5, with 8 bases identical to TRBD2. CDR3 loop: CASSFTSGQETQYF. CDR3 nucleotides: TGTGCCAGCAGCTTTACTAGCGGCCAAGAGACCCAGTACTTC.